Following are 10 T cell receptor beta chains from one sample sequenced in a study of shared clonotypes between healthy human individuals (dated by TCRdb to the early 2020s). For the CD8 naive samples, CD45RO-negative cells were positively selected for CCR7, yielding a CD45RA+CCR7+ population from which TemRA cells were excluded. The library was prepared using the immunoSEQ multiplex PCR assay. Held by TCRdb, this immuneACCESS table contains in-frame sequences only and omits some clones. Under half of the omission traces to an unresolved V gene where checked; the cause of the rest is unknown. Recorded for this sample are more than 600,000 clones; about 91% of them occurred a single time. Together, the top ten hold approximately 22% of the sample. The specimen was naive CD8+ T cells sorted from blood. What the cell subset or site label conveys for this sample: CD45RA+CCR7+. These receptors were collected from a young man in good health.

Worth noting for this clone: At the DNA level, this CDR3 is encoded by other sequences in the same sample as well. The rearrangement links TRBV5-1 to TRBJ2-1; 9 nucleotides agree with TRBD2. V trimming: 5 bases; J trimming: 6 bases; junction bases outside the gene matches: 3. Germline V gene data show CDR1 as SGHRS and CDR2 as YFSETQ. The CDR3 covers 13 residues. This CDR3 is CASRGTSSNEQFF. The CDR3 nucleotides are TGCGCCAGCAGGGGGACTAGCAGCAATGAGCAGTTCTTC.

V and J are TRBV27 and TRBJ2-3; D is undetermined. Deletions cut 1 base from V and 2 bases from J, with 10 bases between. There are 15 residues in the CDR3. Germline CDR1 reads MNHEY; CDR2 reads SMNVEV (reference sequence). The CDR3 loop reads CASSLYAVLTDTQYF. Here the CDR3 DNA reads TGTGCCAGCAGTTTATATGCGGTCCTCACAGATACGCAGTATTTT.

V and J are TRBV7-8 and TRBJ2-1, with D perhaps given as TRBD1 or TRBD2 (5 bases each). Germline assignment: CDR1 SGHVS and CDR2 FQNEAQ. Trimming pared 1 base from V and 4 bases from J, leaving 14 bases between. The CDR3 contains 16 residues. CDR3 amino acids: CASSLVWDADYNEQFF. CDR3 nucleotide sequence: TGTGCCAGCAGCTTAGTCTGGGACGCAGATTACAATGAGCAGTTCTTC.

The rearrangement joins TRBV27 to TRBJ2-1; TRBD2 agrees at 8 bases. This CDR3 spans 15 amino acids. Germline CDR1 and CDR2: MNHEY and SMNVEV (reference sequence). V was pared by 6 bases and J by 4 bases, with 8 bases of the junction left unmatched. CDR3 residues: CASSSTSGRYNEQFF. The CDR3 nucleotides read TGTGCCAGCAGCTCCACTAGCGGCCGATACAATGAGCAGTTCTTC.

The chain carries TRBV28 and TRBJ2-2; 8 bases are shared with TRBD1. The germline CDR1 and CDR2 sequences are MDHEN and SYDVKM. The CDR3 extends over 15 amino acids. V was pared by 4 bases and J by 5 bases, with 6 bases of the junction left unmatched. The CDR3 protein is CASSSTNRGTGELFF. DNA of the CDR3: TGTGCCAGCAGTTCCACAAACAGGGGGACCGGGGAGCTGTTTTTT.

The genes are TRBV4-2 and TRBJ2-1; the D is unclear. CDR1 is LGHNA and CDR2 is YNFKEQ in the germline V gene. The germline V and J ends were trimmed by 0 bases and 8 bases, with 11 bases remaining between them. CDR3 length: 14 residues. The CDR3 reads CASSQEAGFDEQFF. The DNA for the CDR3 is TGTGCCAGCAGCCAAGAGGCCGGGTTCGATGAGCAGTTCTTC.

In this sample, this clone turned up a few times. This sample includes further DNA sequences coding for the same CDR3. This sequence joins TRBV18 and TRBJ2-2; D remains unclear. The ends were cut back, 3 bases at V and 6 bases at J, with 5 bases in the middle. Germline CDR1 reads KGHSH; CDR2 reads LQKENI. CDR3 size: 12 residues. The DNA of the CDR3 is TGTGCCAGCTCACCCGGGTCCGGGGAGCTGTTTTTT. Protein product: CASSPGSGELFF.

The chain joins TRBV6-1 to TRBJ1-5; TRBD1 is a possible D gene (5 bases). The CDR3 is 16 amino acids. The germline V and J ends were trimmed by 2 bases and 6 bases, with 17 bases remaining between them. Germline V gene data show CDR1 as MNHNS and CDR2 as SASEGT. CDR3 sequence reads: CASSEPGPGPSQPQHF. The CDR3 region has the DNA TGTGCCAGCAGTGAACCGGGACCCGGCCCGAGTCAGCCCCAGCATTTT.

This clone occurred once. This chain joins TRBV28 and TRBJ2-2; no definite D call. The CDR3 loop spans 11 amino acids. The V gene lost 6 bases and the J gene lost 5 bases, with 4 bases spanning the gap. In germline, CDR1 is MDHEN, CDR2 SYDVKM. The CDR3 nucleotides are TGTGCCAGCAGCCTTACCGGGGAGCTGTTTTTT. It encodes CASSLTGELFF.

The chain carries TRBV27 and TRBJ2-1; 11 bases are a match to TRBD2. CDR3 length equals 19 residues. J was trimmed by 10 bases and V by 5 bases; bases with no gene match: 22. Germline CDR1 reads MNHEY; CDR2 reads SMNVEV (reference sequence). The chain's CDR3 is CASSKPGLAERGGLAEQFF. The DNA of the CDR3 is TGTGCCAGCAGTAAACCGGGACTAGCGGAGAGGGGGGGTTTGGCCGAGCAGTTCTTC.